This T cell receptor (beta chain) was profiled in a study of CD8+ T cells in alopecia areata. Findings and limits, study-wide: In scalp samples, resident alphabeta T cells of normal skin are also sequenced.

Note on this clone: Its antigen is unknown.

The germline CDR1 and CDR2 sequences are SQVTM and ANQGSEA. The CDR3 spans 13 residues. Trimming cost V 7 bases and J 4 bases, with 16 bases left between them. Extraction and reverse transcription of RNA yielded cDNA as the sequencing template. Profiling relied on immunoSEQ multiplex PCR, and the TCRdb table lists in-frame clones only, not all of them. The sample has approximately 210,000 clones, 60% seen once; the top ten hold approximately 0.93%. Sample treatment: oral pan-JAK inhibitor, 5-10 mg twice daily. This clonotype was sampled from a human donor with alopecia areata. The chain is built from TRBV29-1 and TRBJ1-1; D perhaps matches TRBD1 (6 bases). The sequencing used CD4+ T cells sorted from blood, collected at week 24, from a patient treated with tofacitinib. The CDR3 sequence is CSAQNRVPTEAFF. DNA for the CDR3: TGCAGCGCTCAGAACAGGGTCCCCACTGAAGCTTTCTTT.